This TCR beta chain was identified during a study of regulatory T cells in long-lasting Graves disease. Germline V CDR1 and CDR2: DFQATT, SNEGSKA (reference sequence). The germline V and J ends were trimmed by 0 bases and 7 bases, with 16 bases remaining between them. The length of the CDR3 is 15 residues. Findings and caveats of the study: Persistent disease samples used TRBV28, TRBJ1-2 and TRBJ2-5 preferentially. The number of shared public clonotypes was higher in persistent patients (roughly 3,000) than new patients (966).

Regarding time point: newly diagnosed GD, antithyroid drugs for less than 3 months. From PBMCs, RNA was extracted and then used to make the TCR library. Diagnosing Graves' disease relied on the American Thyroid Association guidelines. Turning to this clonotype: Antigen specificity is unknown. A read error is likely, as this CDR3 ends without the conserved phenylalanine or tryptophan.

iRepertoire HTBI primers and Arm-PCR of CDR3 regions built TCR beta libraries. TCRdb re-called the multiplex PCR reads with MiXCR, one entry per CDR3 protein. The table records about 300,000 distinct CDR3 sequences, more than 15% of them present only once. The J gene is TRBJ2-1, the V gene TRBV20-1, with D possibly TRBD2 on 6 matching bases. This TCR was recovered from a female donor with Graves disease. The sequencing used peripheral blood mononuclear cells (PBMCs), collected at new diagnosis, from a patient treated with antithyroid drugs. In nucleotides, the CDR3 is TGCAGTGCTAGAGATATTGGGACTTCTATGAATGAGCAGTTCCTC. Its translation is CSARDIGTSMNEQFL.